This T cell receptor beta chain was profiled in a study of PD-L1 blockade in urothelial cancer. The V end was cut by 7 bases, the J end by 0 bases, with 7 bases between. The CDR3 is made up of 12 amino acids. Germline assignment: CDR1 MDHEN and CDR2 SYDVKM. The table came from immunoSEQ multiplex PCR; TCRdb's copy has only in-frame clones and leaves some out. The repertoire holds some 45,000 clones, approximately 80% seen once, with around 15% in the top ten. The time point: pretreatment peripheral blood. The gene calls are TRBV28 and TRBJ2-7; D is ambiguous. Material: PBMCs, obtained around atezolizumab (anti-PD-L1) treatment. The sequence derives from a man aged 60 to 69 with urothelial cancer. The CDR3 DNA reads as TGTGCCAGCAAGCCCGACTCCTACGAGCAGTACTTC. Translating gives CASKPDSYEQYF.